Below are 6 T cell receptor beta chains sequenced from a single sample in a study of blood T cells in healthy people across ages. Primed by a sample-barcoded 5' primer and a J-beta primer mix, a second PCR proceeded for 7 to 11 cycles. TCRdb re-called the 5' RACE reads through MiXCR, storing one row per CDR3 protein. The sample includes some 900,000 distinct CDR3 sequences, 29% of them seen just once. Sequencing was performed on blood. The receptors shown here come from a woman at least 80 years old in good health.

This clonotype was picked up a small number of times. The J gene is TRBJ1-1, the V gene TRBV7-2; no clear D. The V gene lost 4 bases and the J gene lost 0 bases, with 12 bases spanning the gap. There are 15 residues in the CDR3. Per germline, CDR1 SGHTA and CDR2 FQGNSA. As DNA, the CDR3 is TGTGCCAGCAGCTCTAATTCAAGGCTGAACACTGAAGCTTTCTTT. Translation: CASSSNSRLNTEAFF.

This clonotype was counted a few times. Since a much larger clone is just one base distant, this may be a read error. V and J are TRBV7-2 and TRBJ2-7; TRBD2 might be the D (5 bases). CDR1 is SGHTA and CDR2 is FQGNSA in the germline V gene. Trimming cost V 5 bases and J 6 bases, with 23 bases left between them. The CDR3 runs to 16 residues. Written as DNA, the CDR3 is TGTGCCAGCAGCATACAGCGTTTCCCCCCTCGGGGCGAGCAGTACTTC. This translates into CASSIQRFPPRGEQYF.

This clonotype was counted a few times. The V call is TRBV5-1, the J call TRBJ1-1; TRBD1 is a possible D gene (6 bases). The CDR3 is 16 amino acids. The V end lost 0 bases, the J end lost 2 bases, and 14 bases lay between the germline ends. Germline CDR1 is SGHRS and CDR2 is YFSETQ. CDR3 in DNA: TGCGCCAGCAGCTTGGCCCCACAGGGAGGAAACACTGAAGCTTTCTTT. Residues: CASSLAPQGGNTEAFF.

There are many counts of this clonotype. The chain joins TRBV12-3 or TRBV12-4 to TRBJ2-6; 7 positions match TRBD2. J lost 0 bases, V lost 11 bases, and 16 bases had no gene match. There are 18 residues in the CDR3. In DNA form, the CDR3 reads TGTGCCCCCCCCGGACGCGGGGGAAACGACTCTGGGGCCAACGTCCTGACTTTC. The encoded protein is CAPPGRGGNDSGANVLTF.

This clonotype was seen only a few times. The gene calls are TRBV6-5 and TRBJ1-6; a possible D gene is TRBD1 (6 bases). Germline V lookup: CDR1 MNHEY, CDR2 SVGAGI. The CDR3 sequence is 13 residues long. V lost 6 bases and J lost 8, with 11 bases in between. Here the CDR3 reads CASRRNRDSPLHF. The DNA of the CDR3 is TGTGCCAGCAGGCGAAACAGGGATTCACCCCTCCACTTT.

This clonotype turned up a few times. The rearrangement joins TRBV5-4 to TRBJ2-1; TRBD1 aligns across 7 bases. The V segment lost 4 bases and the J segment 7 bases; nucleotides outside the gene matches: 14. CDR1 and CDR2 from the germline V gene are SGHNT and YYREEE (reference sequence). The CDR3 totals 16 residues. The CDR3 loop reads CASSRGQRYRGNEQFF. DNA of the CDR3: TGTGCCAGCAGCCGCGGACAGAGATACAGGGGTAATGAGCAGTTCTTC. Supplemented by reference TRBV5-4 and TRBJ2-1, the full variable domain reads ETGVTQSPTHLIKTRGQQVTLRCSSQSGHNTVSWYQQALGQGPQFIFQYYREEENGRGNFPPRFSGLQFPNYSSELNVNALELDDSALYLCASSRGQRYRGNEQFFGPGTRLTVL.